The 32 T cell receptor beta chains presented below share a single source sample, sequenced in a study of blood T cell repertoires in COVID-19. Generated by immunoSEQ multiplex PCR, the TCRdb table keeps only in-frame clones and is missing some. The repertoire includes 150,000 to 200,000 clones, around 80% of them detected once, and roughly 9% sits in the top ten. Sequencing was carried out using peripheral blood. These receptors came from an elderly woman with active or convalescent COVID-19.

The chain carries TRBV4-2 and TRBJ2-7; D perhaps matches TRBD1 (6 bases). Between the trimmed V and J ends, which lost 3 bases and 4 bases, there was a span of 13 bases. The germline CDR1 and CDR2 sequences are LGHNA and YNFKEQ. The CDR3 consists of 14 residues. The CDR3 nucleotides are TGTGCCAGCAGCCAGCCCGGGACACCATACGAGCAGTACTTC. Protein sequence: CASSQPGTPYEQYF.

The chain has TRBV27 and TRBJ1-1, with D tentatively TRBD1 (6 bases). The V and J ends lost 5 bases and 3 bases respectively, with 16 bases between them. The CDR3 spans 15 residues. Germline CDR1 and CDR2: MNHEY and SMNVEV (reference sequence). CDR3 bases: TGTGCCAGCAGTCTCCGGGGGGCCGCGGACACTGAAGCTTTCTTT. It yields the protein CASSLRGAADTEAFF.

CDR3 nucleotide sequence: TGTGCCATCAGCCAACAGGGGGCAGGGAACACTGAAGCTTTCTTT. Amino acid sequence: CAISQQGAGNTEAFF. The J gene is TRBJ1-1, the V gene TRBV10-3; 9 nucleotides agree with TRBD1. J was trimmed by 1 base and V by 6 bases; bases with no gene match: 6. The CDR3 totals 15 residues. CDR1 and CDR2 (germline): ENHRY, SYGVKD.

The chain joins TRBV18 to TRBJ1-6; D perhaps matches TRBD1 (5 bases). The V and J ends lost 8 bases and 6 bases respectively, with 20 bases between them. The germline gives CDR1 KGHSH, CDR2 LQKENI. This CDR3 has 16 residues. The CDR3 nucleotides read TGTGCCAGCACGAAAATCCCCCAGGGTGCTAATTCACCCCTCCACTTT. Translated: CASTKIPQGANSPLHF.

To note about this clone: The same CDR3 also results from other DNA sequences found in this sample. The rearrangement joins TRBV6-5 to TRBJ1-2; 9 bases align to TRBD1. The germline V gene has CDR1 MNHEY and CDR2 SVGAGI. The V and J ends lost 0 bases and 7 bases, in that order; junction bases with no gene match: 6. The CDR3 has 15 residues. CDR3 sequence (DNA): TGTGCCAGCAGTTACTCCGGACAGGGGAGAGGTGGCTACACCTTC. Its translation is CASSYSGQGRGGYTF.

The J gene is TRBJ2-1, the V gene TRBV29-1, with 8 bases lining up with TRBD1. The V gene end was trimmed by 6 bases and the J gene end by 7 bases; junction bases not matched to a gene: 11. Germline V CDR1 and CDR2: SQVTM, ANQGSEA. This CDR3 spans 14 amino acids. In DNA, the CDR3 is TGCAGCGTGCTACAGGGGGGAGGTATGAATGAGCAGTTCTTC. It encodes CSVLQGGGMNEQFF.

This chain uses TRBV7-2 with TRBJ2-7; 8 bases fit TRBD2. CDR3 size: 14 residues. The V segment lost 3 bases and the J segment 6 bases; nucleotides outside the gene matches: 7. Germline lookup yields CDR1 SGHTA and CDR2 FQGNSA. CDR3 residues: CASSFPGLEAEQYF. The DNA of the CDR3 is TGTGCCAGCAGCTTCCCGGGACTAGAAGCCGAGCAGTACTTC.

The chain couples TRBV7-8 to TRBJ1-5; 8 positions match TRBD1. Per the germline V gene, CDR1 is SGHVS and CDR2 is FQNEAQ. The V gene end was trimmed by 1 base and the J gene end by 6 bases; junction bases not matched to a gene: 5. The CDR3 sequence is 15 residues long. The CDR3 loop reads CASSLVPGGSQPQHF. CDR3 DNA: TGTGCCAGCAGCTTAGTCCCAGGGGGCAGTCAGCCCCAGCATTTT. Filled out from reference TRBV7-8 and TRBJ1-5, the complete variable domain reads GAGVSQSPRYKVAKRGQDVALRCDPISGHVSLFWYQQALGQGPEFLTYFQNEAQLDKSGLPSDRFFAERPEGSVSTLKIQRTQQEDSAVYLCASSLVPGGSQPQHFGDGTRLSIL.

This chain joins TRBV10-1 and TRBJ1-4; a weak D match, TRBD1 (6 bases). The V and J ends lost 1 base and 0 bases respectively, with 9 bases between them. Per germline, CDR1 WNHNN and CDR2 SYGVQD (reference sequence). There are 16 residues in the CDR3. CDR3 in DNA: TGCGCCAGCAGTGAGTGTGGGGGCGCAACTAATGAAAAACTGTTTTTT. This sequence encodes CASSECGGATNEKLFF.

Only one count was recorded for this clone. The J gene is TRBJ1-1, the V gene TRBV11-3; 9 bases are shared with TRBD1. J lost 2 bases, V lost 4 bases, and 5 bases had no gene match. The CDR3 sequence is 15 residues long. Per germline, CDR1 SGHNT and CDR2 YENEEA. The CDR3 DNA sequence: TGTGCCAGCAGCTCTCGGACAGGGGTAAACACTGAAGCTTTCTTT. Translated: CASSSRTGVNTEAFF.

This sequence joins TRBV11-3 and TRBJ2-5; TRBD1 might be the D (7 bases). Germline-derived CDR1 and CDR2 are SGHNT and YENEEA. This CDR3 spans 16 amino acids. Deletions cut 0 bases from V and 7 bases from J, with 18 bases between. The CDR3 sequence: CASSLDLGGGWVTQYF. CDR3 bases: TGTGCCAGCAGCTTAGATCTAGGAGGGGGCTGGGTGACCCAGTACTTC.

The gene calls are TRBV18 and TRBJ2-3; TRBD2 matches at 8 bases. This CDR3 is 13 amino acids long. V lost 8 bases to trimming and J lost 1 base; unmatched junction nucleotides: 2. CDR1 is KGHSH and CDR2 is LQKENI in the germline V gene. The CDR3 here is CASHGGGTDTQYF. DNA of the CDR3: TGTGCCAGCCACGGGGGGGGCACAGATACGCAGTATTTT.

V usage is TRBV19 and J usage is TRBJ1-5, with TRBD1 matching over 9 bases. Germline trimming cut 9 bases from V and 0 bases from J; bases unmatched to any gene: 6. This CDR3 has 15 amino acids. Germline values: CDR1 LNHDA, CDR2 SQIVND (reference sequence). Here the CDR3 reads CASRDREYSNQPQHF. CDR3 DNA sequence: TGTGCCAGCAGGGACAGGGAATATAGCAATCAGCCCCAGCATTTT.

CDR3 in amino acids: CASSQEFAQGIEAFF. Written as DNA, the CDR3 is TGCGCCAGCAGCCAAGAATTCGCACAGGGCATTGAAGCTTTCTTT. This sequence joins TRBV4-3 and TRBJ1-1, with TRBD1 as a possible D gene (6 bases). Germline CDR1 and CDR2: LGHNA and YSLEER. The CDR3 consists of 15 residues. The V gene lost 0 bases and the J gene lost 7 bases, with 15 bases spanning the gap.

The rearrangement uses TRBV12-3 or TRBV12-4 and TRBJ2-5; 7 bases line up with TRBD2. J gave up 4 bases and V 3 bases, and 2 bases lay outside the gene matches. CDR3 length: 13 amino acids. The CDR3: CASSFGGGETQYF. In DNA, the CDR3 is TGTGCCAGCAGTTTCGGCGGGGGAGAGACCCAGTACTTC.

The chain combines TRBV2 with TRBJ2-7, with 13 nucleotides matching TRBD2. V shed 7 bases, J shed 9 bases, and the junction held 12 bases outside the gene matches. Germline-derived CDR1 and CDR2 are SNHLY and FYNNEI. CDR3 length equals 15 residues. The CDR3 nucleotides are TGTGCCAGCACCCCTAGAACTAGCGGGGGGGCCGCGCAGTACTTC. Translating it yields CASTPRTSGGAAQYF.

This chain links TRBV4-3 with TRBJ1-1; 8 nucleotides match TRBD1. Per germline, CDR1 LGHNA and CDR2 YSLEER. The CDR3 covers 17 residues. V lost 2 bases and J lost 1; bases outside the gene matches: 9. The CDR3 coding sequence is TGCGCCAGCAGCCAAAGAGCAGGGGGCCTCTCGAACACTGAAGCTTTCTTT. The encoded protein is CASSQRAGGLSNTEAFF.

The chain carries TRBV4-3 and TRBJ1-5; 7 positions match TRBD1. Germline V gene data show CDR1 as LGHNA and CDR2 as YSLEER. There are 14 residues in the CDR3. V gave up 4 bases and J gave up 7 bases; unmatched junction bases: 7. The CDR3 here is CASSPSVGGQPQHF. CDR3 coding DNA: TGCGCCAGCAGCCCATCAGTAGGGGGCCAGCCCCAGCATTTT.

The chain recombines TRBV4-3 with TRBJ2-1; 9 nucleotides match TRBD2. The CDR3 loop spans 18 amino acids. Germline V gives CDR1 LGHNA, CDR2 YSLEER. With 1 base clipped from V and 0 bases from J, the junction kept 7 bases outside the gene matches. The CDR3 is CASSQGASGVSSYNEQFF. DNA of the CDR3: TGCGCCAGCAGCCAAGGAGCTAGCGGGGTAAGCTCCTACAATGAGCAGTTCTTC.

This rearrangement joins TRBV7-2 to TRBJ1-2, with 9 bases fitting TRBD1. J lost 1 base, V lost 5 bases, and 8 bases had no gene match. Germline V gene lookup returns CDR1 SGHTA and CDR2 FQGNSA. The CDR3 is 16 amino acids. The CDR3 DNA follows: TGTGCCAGCAGCGAAGATGGGGACAGGGTTAACTATGGCTACACCTTC. It translates to CASSEDGDRVNYGYTF.

The chain employs TRBV4-3 and TRBJ2-5; 8 bases map to TRBD1. Germline V lookup: CDR1 LGHNA, CDR2 YSLEER. This CDR3 is 14 amino acids long. Trimming at V came to 4 bases and at J to 3 bases, leaving 4 bases not matched to a gene. In DNA form, the CDR3 reads TGCGCCAGCAGCCTCAGGGGGCGGGAAGAGACCCAGTACTTC. Encoded protein: CASSLRGREETQYF.

The chain uses TRBV29-1 and TRBJ1-2; a possible D gene is TRBD1 (5 bases). CDR1 SQVTM and CDR2 ANQGSEA come from the germline V gene. V dropped 5 bases and J dropped 6 bases, with 16 bases sitting between them. The CDR3 consists of 13 residues. The DNA for the CDR3 is TGCAGCGTTCACCCCCGGGACTGGAATGGCTACACCTTC. It translates to CSVHPRDWNGYTF.

The J gene is TRBJ1-2, the V gene TRBV3-1 (or the pseudogene TRBV3-2); D remains ambiguous. The CDR3 consists of 15 residues. Germline-derived CDR1 and CDR2 are LGHDT and YNNKEL (reference sequence). Trimming took off 0 bases at V and 2 bases at J, with 10 bases between the two ends. CDR3 sequence reads: CASSQESAVNYGYTF. The CDR3 DNA reads as TGTGCCAGCAGCCAAGAATCTGCAGTAAACTATGGCTACACCTTC.

This chain connects TRBV7-8 to TRBJ1-2; TRBD1 agrees at 9 bases. In germline, CDR1 is SGHVS, CDR2 FQNEAQ. With 5 bases clipped from V and 3 bases from J, the junction kept 4 bases outside the gene matches. This CDR3 has 14 residues. For the CDR3, the DNA is TGTGCCAGCAGCATCGACAGGGGGGACTATGGCTACACCTTC. It is translated as CASSIDRGDYGYTF.

This chain connects TRBV6-5 to TRBJ1-4, with a tentative D call TRBD1 (5 bases). CDR1 and CDR2 from the germline V gene are MNHEY and SVGAGI. The CDR3 length is 12 residues. The V end lost 6 bases, the J end lost 5 bases, and 7 bases lay between the germline ends. CDR3 DNA sequence: TGTGCCAGCAGGGCAGGGAATGAAAAACTGTTTTTT. This gives the protein CASRAGNEKLFF.

The J gene is TRBJ2-5, the V gene TRBV24-1; 8 nucleotides line up with TRBD2. CDR1 is KGHDR, CDR2 SFDVKD, per germline. After removal of 9 bases from V and 5 bases from J, the junction contained 13 bases not matched to a gene. The length of the CDR3 is 15 residues. CDR3 in amino acids: CATSAGGRGQETQYF. CDR3 bases: TGTGCCACCTCGGCGGGGGGCCGGGGGCAGGAGACCCAGTACTTC.

The chain couples TRBV4-3 to TRBJ2-7; no definite D call. Between the trimmed V and J ends, which lost 0 bases and 2 bases, there was a span of 8 bases. Germline V gene lookup returns CDR1 LGHNA and CDR2 YSLEER. The CDR3 runs 14 residues. The CDR3: CASSQDGTTYEQYF. The CDR3 nucleotides are TGCGCCAGCAGCCAAGACGGAACTACCTACGAGCAGTACTTC.

The J gene is TRBJ1-4, the V gene TRBV3-1 (or the pseudogene TRBV3-2); 8 bases are shared with TRBD1. There are 14 residues in the CDR3. Germline loops: CDR1 LGHDT, CDR2 YNNKEL (reference sequence). V lost 2 bases, J lost 8 bases, and 4 bases stayed unmatched. The CDR3 DNA follows: TGTGCCAGCAGCCAACCAGGGGGCGCGGAAAAACTGTTTTTT. Residues: CASSQPGGAEKLFF.

This rearrangement joins TRBV6-5 to TRBJ1-5; D might be TRBD1 (6 bases). The V and J ends lost 6 bases and 7 bases respectively, with 16 bases between them. Germline lookup yields CDR1 MNHEY and CDR2 SVGAGI. There are 14 residues in the CDR3. In DNA form, the CDR3 reads TGTGCCAGCAGCCTCTATACAGGGCGGCAGCCCCAGCATTTT. Its translation is CASSLYTGRQPQHF.

V and J are TRBV5-1 and TRBJ2-2; TRBD2 agrees at 13 bases. This CDR3 has 17 amino acids. The trim removed 4 bases at V and 5 bases at J, leaving 8 bases unmatched. Germline loops: CDR1 SGHRS, CDR2 YFSETQ. The chain's CDR3 is CASSRGTSGTVTGELFF. The CDR3 region has the DNA TGCGCCAGCAGCCGCGGGACTAGCGGGACTGTTACCGGGGAGCTGTTTTTT.

The chain couples TRBV5-1 to TRBJ2-7; 7 bases map to TRBD1. This CDR3 is built from 16 residues. In germline, CDR1 is SGHRS, CDR2 YFSETQ. J was trimmed by 0 bases and V by 2 bases; bases with no gene match: 8. The CDR3 region is CASSFEPTGNSYEQYF. The CDR3 nucleotides read TGCGCCAGCAGCTTCGAACCGACAGGGAACTCCTACGAGCAGTACTTC.

This clone was seen only once. The chain's CDR3 is CASSLGASSTYGYTF. CDR3 coding DNA: TGTGCCAGCAGCTTAGGAGCCTCCAGTACCTATGGCTACACCTTC. This rearrangement joins TRBV5-6 to TRBJ1-2; no clear D. Germline lookup yields CDR1 SGHDT and CDR2 YYEEEE. This CDR3 comprises 15 residues. The V gene lost 2 bases and the J gene lost 4 bases, with 15 bases spanning the gap.